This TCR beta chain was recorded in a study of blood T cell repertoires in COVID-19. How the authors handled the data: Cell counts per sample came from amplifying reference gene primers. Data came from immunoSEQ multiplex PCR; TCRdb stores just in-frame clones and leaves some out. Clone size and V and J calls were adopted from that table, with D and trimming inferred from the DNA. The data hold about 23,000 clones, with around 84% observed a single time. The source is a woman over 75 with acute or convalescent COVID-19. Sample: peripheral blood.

The CDR3 DNA reads as TGTGCCAGCAGTGAGGGTAGATCGGGAGGAAGGTACACCTTC. It codes for CASSEGRSGGRYTF. This rearrangement joins TRBV6-1 to TRBJ1-2; D is unclear. This CDR3 contains 14 residues. Germline lookup yields CDR1 MNHNS and CDR2 SASEGT. Trimming cost V 3 bases and J 11 bases, with 19 bases left between them.